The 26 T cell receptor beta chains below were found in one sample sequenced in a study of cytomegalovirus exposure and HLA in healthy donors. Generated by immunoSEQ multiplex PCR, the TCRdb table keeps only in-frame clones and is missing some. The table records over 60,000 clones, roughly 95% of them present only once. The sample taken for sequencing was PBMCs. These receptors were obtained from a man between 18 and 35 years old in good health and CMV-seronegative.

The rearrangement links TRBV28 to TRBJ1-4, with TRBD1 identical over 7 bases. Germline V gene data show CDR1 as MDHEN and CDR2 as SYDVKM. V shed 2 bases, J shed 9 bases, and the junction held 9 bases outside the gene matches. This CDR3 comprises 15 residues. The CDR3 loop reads CASSLGGQVLKKLFF. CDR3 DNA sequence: TGTGCCAGCAGTTTAGGCGGACAGGTCCTAAAAAAACTGTTTTTT. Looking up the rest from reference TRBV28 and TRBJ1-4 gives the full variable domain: DVKVTQSSRYLVKRTGEKVFLECVQDMDHENMFWYRQDPGLGLRLIYFSYDVKMKEKGDIPEGYSVSREKKERFSLILESASTNQTSMYLCASSLGGQVLKKLFFGSGTQLSVL.

The CDR3 reads CASSALPTGFAYEQYF. CDR3 in DNA: TGTGCCAGCAGCGCCCTTCCTACAGGATTCGCCTACGAGCAGTACTTC. The gene calls are TRBV9 and TRBJ2-7, with D maybe TRBD1 (5 bases). The germline V gene has CDR1 SGDLS and CDR2 YYNGEE. With 3 bases removed from V and 2 bases from J, the gap between germline ends came to 18 bases. CDR3 length: 16 residues.

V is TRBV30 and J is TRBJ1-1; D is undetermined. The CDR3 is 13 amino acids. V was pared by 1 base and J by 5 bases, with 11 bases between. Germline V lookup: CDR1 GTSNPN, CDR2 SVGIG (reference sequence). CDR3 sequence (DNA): TGTGCCTGGAGTGGGGCAGCGGGGACTGAAGCTTTCTTT. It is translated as CAWSGAAGTEAFF. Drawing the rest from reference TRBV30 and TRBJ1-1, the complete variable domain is SQTIHQWPATLVQPVGSPLSLECTVEGTSNPNLYWYRQAAGRGLQLLFYSVGIGQISSEVPQNLSASRPQDRQFILSSKKLLLSDSGFYLCAWSGAAGTEAFFGQGTRLTVV.

This CDR3 is CASSERRSTGELFF. The CDR3 region has the DNA TGTGCCAGCAGTGAGAGGAGGAGCACCGGGGAGCTGTTTTTT. The chain uses TRBV6-4 and TRBJ2-2; TRBD2 is a possible D gene (5 bases). The CDR3 loop spans 14 amino acids. From germline, CDR1 is MRHNA and CDR2 SNTAGT. V was pared by 3 bases and J by 4 bases, with 9 bases between.

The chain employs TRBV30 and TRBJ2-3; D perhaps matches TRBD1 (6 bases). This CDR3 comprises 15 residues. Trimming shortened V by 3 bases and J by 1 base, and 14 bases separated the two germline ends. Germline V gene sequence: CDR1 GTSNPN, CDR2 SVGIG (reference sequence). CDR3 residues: CAWSLGDKRTDTQYF. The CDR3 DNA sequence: TGTGCCTGGAGCCTAGGGGACAAACGCACAGATACGCAGTATTTT.

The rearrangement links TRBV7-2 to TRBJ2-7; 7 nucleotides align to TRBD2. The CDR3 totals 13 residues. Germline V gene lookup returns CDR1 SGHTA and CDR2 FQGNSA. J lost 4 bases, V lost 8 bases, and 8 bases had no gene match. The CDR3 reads CASRLARTYEQYF. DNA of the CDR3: TGTGCCAGCCGACTAGCTCGCACGTACGAGCAGTACTTC.

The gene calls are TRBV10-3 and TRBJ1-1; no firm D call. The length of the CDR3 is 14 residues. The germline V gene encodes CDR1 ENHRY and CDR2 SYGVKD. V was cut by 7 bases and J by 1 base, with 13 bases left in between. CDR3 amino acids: CAITTRVENTEAFF. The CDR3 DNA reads TGTGCCATCACCACCCGCGTCGAGAACACTGAAGCTTTCTTT.

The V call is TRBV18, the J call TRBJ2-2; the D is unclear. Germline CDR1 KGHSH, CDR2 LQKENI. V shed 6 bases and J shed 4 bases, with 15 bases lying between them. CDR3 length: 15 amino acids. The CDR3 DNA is TGTGCCAGCTCCTTAAATTTTGCGGTCACCGGGGAGCTGTTTTTT. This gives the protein CASSLNFAVTGELFF.

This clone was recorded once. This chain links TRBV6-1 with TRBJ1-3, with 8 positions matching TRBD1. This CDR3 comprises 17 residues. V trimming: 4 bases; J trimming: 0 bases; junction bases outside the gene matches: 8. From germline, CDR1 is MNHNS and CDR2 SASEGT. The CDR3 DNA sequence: TGTGCCAGCAGTGCACCGGGACAGGCCTTCTCTGGAAACACCATATATTTT. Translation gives CASSAPGQAFSGNTIYF.

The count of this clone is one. CDR3 amino acids: CASSLGDRATEAFF. As DNA, the CDR3 is TGCGCCAGCAGCTTGGGAGACAGGGCCACTGAAGCTTTCTTT. The V and J genes are TRBV5-1 and TRBJ1-1; 7 positions match TRBD1. Germline values: CDR1 SGHRS, CDR2 YFSETQ. This CDR3 has 14 residues. The V gene end was trimmed by 0 bases and the J gene end by 4 bases; junction bases not matched to a gene: 3.

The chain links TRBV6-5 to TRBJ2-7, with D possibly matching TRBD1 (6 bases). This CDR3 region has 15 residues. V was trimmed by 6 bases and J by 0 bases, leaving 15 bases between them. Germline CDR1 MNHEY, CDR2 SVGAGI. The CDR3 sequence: CASSITGPTSYEQYF. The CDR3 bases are TGTGCCAGCAGCATTACAGGGCCCACCTCCTACGAGCAGTACTTC.

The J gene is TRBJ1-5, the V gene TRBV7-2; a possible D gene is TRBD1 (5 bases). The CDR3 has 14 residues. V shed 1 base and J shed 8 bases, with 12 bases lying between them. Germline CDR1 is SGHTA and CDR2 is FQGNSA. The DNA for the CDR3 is TGTGCCAGCAGCTTAGTTTATGGGGGGGAGCCCCAGCATTTT. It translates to CASSLVYGGEPQHF.

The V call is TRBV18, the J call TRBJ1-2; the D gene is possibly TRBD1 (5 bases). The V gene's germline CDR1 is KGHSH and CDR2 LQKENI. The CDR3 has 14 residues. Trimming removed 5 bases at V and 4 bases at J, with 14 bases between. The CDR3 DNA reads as TGTGCCAGCTCAGACAGAAAAACTCCCTATGGCTACACCTTC. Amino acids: CASSDRKTPYGYTF.

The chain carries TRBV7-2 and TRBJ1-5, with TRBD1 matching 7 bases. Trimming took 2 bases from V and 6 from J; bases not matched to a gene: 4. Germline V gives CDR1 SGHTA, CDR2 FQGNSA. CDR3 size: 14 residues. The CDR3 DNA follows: TGTGCCAGCAGCTTACAGGGGGGCGGTCAGCCCCAGCATTTT. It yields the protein CASSLQGGGQPQHF.

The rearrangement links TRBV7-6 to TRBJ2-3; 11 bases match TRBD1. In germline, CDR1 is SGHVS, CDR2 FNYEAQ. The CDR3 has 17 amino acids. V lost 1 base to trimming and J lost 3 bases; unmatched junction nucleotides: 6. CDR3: CASSLGGGQGETDTQYF. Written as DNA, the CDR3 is TGTGCCAGCAGCTTAGGGGGGGGACAGGGGGAGACAGATACGCAGTATTTT.

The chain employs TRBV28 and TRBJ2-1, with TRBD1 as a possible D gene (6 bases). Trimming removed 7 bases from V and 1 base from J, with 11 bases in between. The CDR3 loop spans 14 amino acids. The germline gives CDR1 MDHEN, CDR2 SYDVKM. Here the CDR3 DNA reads TGTGCCAGCATTTCAGGGGCGTCCTACAATGAGCAGTTCTTC. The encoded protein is CASISGASYNEQFF.

The CDR3 spells CASSPGIGETQYF. CDR3 coding DNA: TGTGCCAGCAGCCCCGGGATCGGAGAGACCCAGTACTTC. The chain links TRBV11-2 to TRBJ2-5; D is possibly TRBD2 (5 bases). The V gene's germline CDR1 is SGHAT and CDR2 FQNNGV. Trimming removed 5 bases at V and 4 bases at J, with 11 bases between. This CDR3 has 13 amino acids.

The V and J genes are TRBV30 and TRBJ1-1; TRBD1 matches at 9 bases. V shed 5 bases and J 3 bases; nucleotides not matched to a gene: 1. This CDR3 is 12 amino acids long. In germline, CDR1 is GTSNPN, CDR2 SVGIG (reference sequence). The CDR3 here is CAWRDRDTEAFF. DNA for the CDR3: TGTGCCTGGCGGGACAGGGACACTGAAGCTTTCTTT. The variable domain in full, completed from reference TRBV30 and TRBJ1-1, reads SQTIHQWPATLVQPVGSPLSLECTVEGTSNPNLYWYRQAAGRGLQLLFYSVGIGQISSEVPQNLSASRPQDRQFILSSKKLLLSDSGFYLCAWRDRDTEAFFGQGTRLTVV.

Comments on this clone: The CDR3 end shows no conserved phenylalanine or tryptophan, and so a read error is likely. The CDR3 is CTLGQGGYTL. CDR3 coding DNA: TGCACCCTTGGGCAGGGGGGATACACCCTC. This chain connects TRBV20-1 to TRBJ1-2; 7 positions agree with TRBD1. The CDR3 runs 10 residues. The germline CDR1 and CDR2 sequences are DFQATT and SNEGSKA (reference sequence).

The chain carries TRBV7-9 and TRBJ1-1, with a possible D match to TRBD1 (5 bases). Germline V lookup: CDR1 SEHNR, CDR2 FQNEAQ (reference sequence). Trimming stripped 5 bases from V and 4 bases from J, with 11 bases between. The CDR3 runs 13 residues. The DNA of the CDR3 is TGTGCCAGCAGCCCGAGGGGAGGCACTGAAGCTTTCTTT. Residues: CASSPRGGTEAFF.

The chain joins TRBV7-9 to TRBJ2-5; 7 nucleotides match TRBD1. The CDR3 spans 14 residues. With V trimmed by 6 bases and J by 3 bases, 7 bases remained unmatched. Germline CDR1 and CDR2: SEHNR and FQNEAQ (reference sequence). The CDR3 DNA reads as TGTGCCAGCAGGGGTATAGGGGGCAAAGAGACCCAGTACTTC. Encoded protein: CASRGIGGKETQYF. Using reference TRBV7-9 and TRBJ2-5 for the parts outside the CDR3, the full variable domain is DTGVSQNPRHKITKRGQNVTFRCDPISEHNRLYWYRQTLGQGPEFLTYFQNEAQLEKSRLLSDRFSAERPKGSFSTLEIQRTEQGDSAMYLCASRGIGGKETQYFGPGTRLLVL.

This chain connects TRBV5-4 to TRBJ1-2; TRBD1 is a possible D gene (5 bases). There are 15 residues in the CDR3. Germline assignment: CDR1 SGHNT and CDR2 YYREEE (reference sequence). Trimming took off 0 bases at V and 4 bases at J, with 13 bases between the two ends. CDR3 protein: CASSLGGVKPYGYTF. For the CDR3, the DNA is TGTGCCAGCAGCTTGGGGGGGGTGAAGCCCTATGGCTACACCTTC.

The CDR3 loop reads CASSPPGPGMDTQYF. In DNA form, the CDR3 reads TGTGCCAGCTCACCACCCGGACCAGGGATGGATACGCAGTATTTT. V gene TRBV18 combines with J gene TRBJ2-3; tentatively, D is TRBD1 (5 bases). The CDR3 sequence is 15 residues long. Looked up from germline, CDR1 is KGHSH and CDR2 is LQKENI. V lost 0 bases to trimming and J lost 6 bases, with 13 bases between them.

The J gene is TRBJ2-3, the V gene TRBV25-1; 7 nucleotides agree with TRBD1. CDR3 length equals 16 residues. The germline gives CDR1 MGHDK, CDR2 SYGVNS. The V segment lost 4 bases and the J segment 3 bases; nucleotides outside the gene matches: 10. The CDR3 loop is CASSGYRDRGTDTQYF. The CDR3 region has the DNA TGTGCCAGCAGTGGATACCGGGACAGAGGGACAGATACGCAGTATTTT.

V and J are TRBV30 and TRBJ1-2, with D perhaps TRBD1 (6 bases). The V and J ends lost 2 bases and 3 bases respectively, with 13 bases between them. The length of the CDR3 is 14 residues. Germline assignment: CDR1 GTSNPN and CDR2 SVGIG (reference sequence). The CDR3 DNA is TGTGCCTGGAGTCCCAGGGGTTCTGACTATGGCTACACCTTC. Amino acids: CAWSPRGSDYGYTF. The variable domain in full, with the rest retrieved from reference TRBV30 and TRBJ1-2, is SQTIHQWPATLVQPVGSPLSLECTVEGTSNPNLYWYRQAAGRGLQLLFYSVGIGQISSEVPQNLSASRPQDRQFILSSKKLLLSDSGFYLCAWSPRGSDYGYTFGSGTRLTVV.

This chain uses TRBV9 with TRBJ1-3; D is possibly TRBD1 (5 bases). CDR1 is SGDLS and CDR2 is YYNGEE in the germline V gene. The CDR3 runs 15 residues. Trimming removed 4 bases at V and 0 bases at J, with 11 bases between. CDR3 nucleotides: TGTGCCAGCAGCCCCGGGGGGAACTCTGGAAACACCATATATTTT. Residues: CASSPGGNSGNTIYF.